This T cell receptor (beta chain) appears in the sequencing data of a study of cytomegalovirus exposure and HLA in healthy donors. PCR primers comprised 60 Vbeta and 13 Jbeta primers. Sequencing was performed with immunoSEQ multiplex PCR; in TCRdb, only in-frame clones are kept and a portion is missing. This table has around 120,000 clones, over 65% appearing once. Overall study results and limits: As was reported, the classifier diagnosed cytomegalovirus status with high specificity and sensitivity. The study designated 150 or so TCR beta chains cytomegalovirus-associated.

Germline CDR1 and CDR2: MNHNY and SVGAGI (reference sequence). The CDR3 covers 14 residues. V shed 5 bases and J 4 bases; nucleotides not matched to a gene: 4. For this clone: Its target is not known.

Sequencing was performed on PBMCs. The chain couples TRBV6-6 to TRBJ2-5; TRBD1 aligns across 10 bases. This TCR was recovered from a woman aged 40 to 50 in good health and CMV-seropositive. The CDR3 region is CASSVWTGGETQYF. DNA for the CDR3: TGTGCCAGCAGTGTTTGGACAGGGGGAGAGACCCAGTACTTC.